This TCR beta chain is drawn from a study of OX40 agonist ivuxolimab in advanced cancers. Turning to this clone: Its target is unknown.

Here immunoSEQ multiplex PCR was the method, and the copy in TCRdb shows in-frame clones only, minus some. This sample has about 70,000 clones, with roughly three quarters found just once. Study results and limitations: Both CD4+ and CD8+ T cell populations in blood had undergone clonal expansion by week 6 at 0.1 to 3.0 mg/kg.

Material: CD4+ or CD8+ T cells sorted from blood, obtained in a trial of the OX40 agonist ivuxolimab. This TCR was recovered from an adult with an advanced solid tumor such as melanoma, head and neck, liver or kidney cancer.

CDR3 protein: CASSTLFLTGTSGYTF. CDR3 in DNA: TGTGCCAGTAGTACCCTCTTCTTGACAGGGACGAGCGGCTACACCTTC. The rearrangement uses TRBV19 and TRBJ1-2; 7 bases align to TRBD1. Germline-derived CDR1 and CDR2 are LNHDA and SQIVND (reference sequence). The J segment lost 8 bases and the V segment lost 4 bases, leaving 16 bases of the junction unmatched. The CDR3 consists of 16 residues.